The 3 T cell receptor beta chains listed next were all sequenced from one sample in a study of the immune and genomic landscape of osteosarcoma. Sequencing used immunoSEQ multiplex PCR; TCRdb keeps in-frame clones, though not all of them. The table shows more than 8,000 clones, with 55% to 75% occurring only once. Poor-prognosis osteosarcoma patients supplied post-treatment primary, local recurrence and metastasis tumor specimens. The sequenced sample was osteosarcoma tumor tissue from the lung. Receptors were obtained from a human donor with osteosarcoma.

J is TRBJ2-4 and V is TRBV5-1, with 9 nucleotides matching TRBD1. CDR3 length: 15 residues. The junction had 2 bases not matched to a gene; V was cut back by 3 bases and J by 1 base. CDR1 is SGHRS and CDR2 is YFSETQ in the germline V gene. The CDR3 spells CASSSTGGAKNIQYF. The CDR3 DNA sequence: TGCGCCAGCAGCTCCACAGGGGGCGCCAAAAACATTCAGTACTTC.

The rearrangement uses TRBV6-1 and TRBJ2-1; 12 bases match TRBD1. Germline assignment: CDR1 MNHNS and CDR2 SASEGT. Germline trimming cut 2 bases from V and 9 bases from J; bases unmatched to any gene: 11. The CDR3 runs 17 residues. CDR3 loop: CASSETPGTGGRGEQFF. The CDR3 DNA reads TGTGCCAGCAGTGAAACCCCGGGGACAGGGGGCAGGGGTGAGCAGTTCTTC.

This clone showed up just once. V gene TRBV30 combines with J gene TRBJ2-7; TRBD2 is a possible D gene (6 bases). The CDR3 length is 14 residues. Germline V lookup: CDR1 GTSNPN, CDR2 SVGIG (reference sequence). V was shortened by 1 base and J by 2 bases, with 12 bases between the two germline ends. The CDR3, as DNA: TGTGCCTGGAGTGCGGGACTTATCCCCTACGAGCAGTACTTC. Translation gives CAWSAGLIPYEQYF.